This TCR beta chain was recovered during a study of glioma-infiltrating T cells. General observations from the study: Tissue-blood divergence was below expectation in non-neoplastic patients, above in gliomas.

Using RNA template, CDR3s of TCR alpha and beta were amplified with iRepertoire arm-PCR. TCRdb independently ran MiXCR on the multiplex PCR reads; one entry per CDR3 protein. The table includes more than 95,000 distinct CDR3 sequences, 20% to 25% detected once. There are 12 residues in the CDR3. Germline-derived CDR1 and CDR2 are LGHNA and YSLEER. V was cut by 4 bases and J by 9 bases, with 10 bases left in between. In regard to this clonotype: Its antigen is not identified. This could be a read error, since a much larger clone is one nucleotide away. This CDR3 is missing its conserved last phenylalanine or tryptophan, likely due to a read error.

Sequencing used glioma tissue, nonneoplastic brain tissue, or PBMCs (not recorded which). The rearrangement uses TRBV4-3 and TRBJ2-1; tentative D call: TRBD1 (7 bases). This receptor was obtained from a human donor with low-grade glioma or glioblastoma, undergoing nonglioma brain surgery, or in good health (not recorded which). The CDR3 DNA sequence: TGCGCCAGCAGCCCAGGGGGAGGTGAGCAGTTCTCC. It translates to CASSPGGGEQFS.